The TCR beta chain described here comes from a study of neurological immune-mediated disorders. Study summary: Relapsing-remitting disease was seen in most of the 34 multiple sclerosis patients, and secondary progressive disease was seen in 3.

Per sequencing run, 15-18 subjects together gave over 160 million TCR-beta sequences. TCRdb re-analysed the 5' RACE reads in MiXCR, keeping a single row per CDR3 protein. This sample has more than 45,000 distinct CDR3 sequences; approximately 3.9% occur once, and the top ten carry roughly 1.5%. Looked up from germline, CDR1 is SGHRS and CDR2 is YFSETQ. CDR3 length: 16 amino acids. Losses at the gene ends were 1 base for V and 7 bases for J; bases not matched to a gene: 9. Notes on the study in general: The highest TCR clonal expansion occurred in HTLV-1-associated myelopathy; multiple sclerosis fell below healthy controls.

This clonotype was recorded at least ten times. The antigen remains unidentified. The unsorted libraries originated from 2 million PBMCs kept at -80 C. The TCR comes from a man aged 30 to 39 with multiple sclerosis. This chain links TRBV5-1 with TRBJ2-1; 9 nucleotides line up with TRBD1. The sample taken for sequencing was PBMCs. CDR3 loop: CASSLLPGQGPNEQFF. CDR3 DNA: TGCGCCAGCAGCTTGCTCCCGGGACAGGGACCAAATGAGCAGTTCTTC. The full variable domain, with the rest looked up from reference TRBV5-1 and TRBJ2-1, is KAGVTQTPRYLIKTRGQQVTLSCSPISGHRSVSWYQQTPGQGLQFLFEYFSETQRNKGNFPGRFSGRQFSNSRSEMNVSTLELGDSALYLCASSLLPGQGPNEQFFGPGTRLTVL.